This TCR beta chain appears in the sequencing data of a study of siplizumab effects on memory and regulatory T cells. Points from the study as a whole: A small minority of alloreactive clones were mapped to unstimulated subsets. Siplizumab significantly decreased alloreactive sequences from unstimulated CD4+ memory cells. Naive T cells, seemingly more diverse than memory cells, seemed major alloresponse contributors. Mappable alloreactive CD4+ clones averaged approximately 62% Treg-derived with siplizumab versus about 30% in controls.

The V gene's germline CDR1 is LNHDA and CDR2 SQIVND (reference sequence). This CDR3 is built from 14 residues. Unmatched junction bases numbered 7, after V lost 5 bases and J lost 3 bases. Here immunoSEQ multiplex PCR was the method, and the copy in TCRdb shows in-frame clones only, minus some. Of approximately 48,000 clones in the sample, over 90% were seen once. As concerns this clone: Its antigen remains unidentified.

The sequencing input was CD8+ T cells sorted from blood. The gene calls are TRBV19 and TRBJ2-7; TRBD2 matches at 7 bases. The source of this sequence is a human donor in good health. The CDR3 sequence: CASSGASGGYEQYF. The DNA for the CDR3 is TGTGCCAGTAGTGGGGCTAGCGGAGGCTACGAGCAGTACTTC.